This entry concerns a single T cell receptor (beta chain). This entry comes from a study of blood T cell repertoires in COVID-19. On the study more broadly: The origin of the acute and convalescent COVID-19 samples was the United States, Italy and Spain. T cells, B-cell-depleted T cells, or PBMCs supplied cDNA or gDNA.

The CDR3 is made up of 17 amino acids. V shed 6 bases and J 5 bases; nucleotides not matched to a gene: 17. Germline V CDR1 and CDR2: SGHAT, FQNNGV. Authors' analysis steps: Scientists estimated how many nucleated cells there were by amplifying reference gene primers. Assay: immunoSEQ multiplex PCR; the TCRdb copy retains only in-frame clones and omits some. That table gives V, J and clone size, and the DNA gave D and trimming. Found here are around 130,000 clones, roughly 81% of them singletons; the top ten hold 9.5% to 15%. The chain is built from TRBV11-2 and TRBJ2-5; 8 positions agree with TRBD1. Sequencing input: peripheral blood. The TCR was taken from a human donor in a cohort sampled during active COVID-19. This CDR3 reads CASSPQGLQGAWETQYF. The CDR3 DNA reads TGTGCCAGCAGTCCCCAGGGTCTCCAGGGGGCTTGGGAGACCCAGTACTTC.